The source of this T cell receptor (beta chain) is a study of CD8 T cells in ankylosing spondylitis. Quantitative molecular-barcoded 5'-RACE generated the TCR beta libraries. TCRdb redid the calling of the 5' RACE reads with MiXCR, one entry per CDR3 protein. Of around 490,000 distinct CDR3 sequences in the sample, about 5.4% are singletons; the top ten hold under 4.5%. Whole-study findings and limits: What seemed typical of ankylosing spondylitis blood was a TCR beta motif built from several highly homologous variants. Researchers report that disease-linked clones proved CD8+ and relatively rare in peripheral blood.

This clonotype was observed many times. What it recognizes is unknown. The trim removed 4 bases at V and 5 bases at J, leaving 11 bases unmatched. Germline-derived CDR1 and CDR2 are SEHNR and FQNEAQ (reference sequence). This CDR3 has 16 amino acids. The sequence came from a male donor with ankylosing spondylitis. The sequenced material came from blood, either unsorted or a sorted T cell fraction (not recorded which). J is TRBJ2-1 and V is TRBV7-9; TRBD1 matches at 7 bases. CDR3 nucleotide sequence: TGTGCCAGCAGCTCTCTTAAAGGACAGGTGGACAATGAGCAGTTCTTC. This translates into CASSSLKGQVDNEQFF.